This T cell receptor (beta chain) was documented in a study of shared clonotypes between healthy human individuals. Produced via immunoSEQ multiplex PCR; TCRdb's table is partial and in-frame only. The sample records some 480,000 clones, 65% to 80% being singletons. CDR3 length: 14 amino acids. The V gene's germline CDR1 is SGHVS and CDR2 FNYEAQ. V was clipped by 1 base and J by 2 bases, with 8 bases between them. The chain carries TRBV7-6 and TRBJ1-2; no definite D call. The clonotype originates from a middle-aged woman in good health. Some clones in this sample may be carry-over from other donors' samples. The sequenced sample was PBMCs. The CDR3: CASSLDVSNYGYTF. As DNA, the CDR3 is TGTGCCAGCAGCTTAGACGTCTCGAACTATGGCTACACCTTC.